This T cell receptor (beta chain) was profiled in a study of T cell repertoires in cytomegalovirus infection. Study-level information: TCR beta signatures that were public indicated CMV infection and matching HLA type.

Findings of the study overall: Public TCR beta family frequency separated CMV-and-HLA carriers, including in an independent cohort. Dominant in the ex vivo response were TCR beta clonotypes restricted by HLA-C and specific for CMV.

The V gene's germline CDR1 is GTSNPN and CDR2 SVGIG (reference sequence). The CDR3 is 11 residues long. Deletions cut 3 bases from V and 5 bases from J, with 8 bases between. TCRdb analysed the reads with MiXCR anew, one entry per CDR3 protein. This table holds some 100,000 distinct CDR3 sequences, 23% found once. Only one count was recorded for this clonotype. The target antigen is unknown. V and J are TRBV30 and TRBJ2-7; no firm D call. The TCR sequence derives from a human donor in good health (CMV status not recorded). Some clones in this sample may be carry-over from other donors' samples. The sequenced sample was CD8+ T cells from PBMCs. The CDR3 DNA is TGTGCCTGGAGCCCTAACGACGAGCAGTACTTC. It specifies CAWSPNDEQYF.